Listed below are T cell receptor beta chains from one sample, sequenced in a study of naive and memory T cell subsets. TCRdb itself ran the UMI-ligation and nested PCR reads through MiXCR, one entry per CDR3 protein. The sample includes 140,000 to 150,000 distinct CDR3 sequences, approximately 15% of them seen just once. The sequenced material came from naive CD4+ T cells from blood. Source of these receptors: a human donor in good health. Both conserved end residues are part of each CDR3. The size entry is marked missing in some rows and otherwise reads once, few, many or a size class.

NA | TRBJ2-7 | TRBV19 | CASTLSSGGTYEQYF
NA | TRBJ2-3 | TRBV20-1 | CSATSGSLSDTQYF
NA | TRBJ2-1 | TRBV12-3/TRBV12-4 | CASSPGLAGVKSYNEQFF
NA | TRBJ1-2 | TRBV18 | CASSPRDNYGYTF
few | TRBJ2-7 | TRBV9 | CASSVDLGQPSYF
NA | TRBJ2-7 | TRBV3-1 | CASSQAPTSSYEQYF
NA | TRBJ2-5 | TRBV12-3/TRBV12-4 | CASSSEGGPFETQYF
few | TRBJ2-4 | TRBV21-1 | CASETVKVFKNLAKNIQYF
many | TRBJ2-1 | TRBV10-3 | CAISEPGSSYNEQFF
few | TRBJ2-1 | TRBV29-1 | CSVQRTSGSYEQFF